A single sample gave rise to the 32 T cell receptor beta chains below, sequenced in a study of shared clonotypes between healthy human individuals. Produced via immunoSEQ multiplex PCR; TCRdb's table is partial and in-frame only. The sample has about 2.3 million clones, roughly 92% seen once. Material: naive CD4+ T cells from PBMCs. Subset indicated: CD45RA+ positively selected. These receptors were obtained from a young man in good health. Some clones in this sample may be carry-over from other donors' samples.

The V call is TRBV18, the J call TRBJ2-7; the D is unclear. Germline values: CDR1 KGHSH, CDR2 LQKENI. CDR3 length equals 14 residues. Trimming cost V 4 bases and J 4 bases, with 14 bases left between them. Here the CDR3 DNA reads TGTGCCAGCTCACTTACAACGGATCCATACGAGCAGTACTTC. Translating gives CASSLTTDPYEQYF.

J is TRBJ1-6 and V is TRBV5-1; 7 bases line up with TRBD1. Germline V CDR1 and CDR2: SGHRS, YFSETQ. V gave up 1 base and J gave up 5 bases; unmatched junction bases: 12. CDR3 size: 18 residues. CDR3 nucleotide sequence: TGCGCCAGCAGCTTGTGGCTCCTCCGGGACAGAAATAATTCACCCCTCCACTTT. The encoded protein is CASSLWLLRDRNNSPLHF.

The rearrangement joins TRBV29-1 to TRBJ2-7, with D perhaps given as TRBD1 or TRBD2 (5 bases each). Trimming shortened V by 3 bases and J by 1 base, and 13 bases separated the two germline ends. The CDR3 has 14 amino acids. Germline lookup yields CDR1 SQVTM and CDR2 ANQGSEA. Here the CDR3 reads CSVEDTAVSYEQYF. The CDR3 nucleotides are TGCAGCGTTGAGGACACAGCGGTTTCCTACGAGCAGTACTTC.

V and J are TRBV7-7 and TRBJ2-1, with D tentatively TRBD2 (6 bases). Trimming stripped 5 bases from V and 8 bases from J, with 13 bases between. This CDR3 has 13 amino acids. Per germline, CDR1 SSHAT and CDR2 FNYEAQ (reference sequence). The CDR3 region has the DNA TGTGCCAGCAGCCCAGGGTGGGGGGATGAGCAGTTCTTC. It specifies CASSPGWGDEQFF.

The CDR3 nucleotides are TGTGCCAGCAGTTTAGTTCCTTTACTAGCGGGAGCGGATACGCAGTATTTT. This encodes CASSLVPLLAGADTQYF. This chain connects TRBV27 to TRBJ2-3; 11 positions agree with TRBD2. This CDR3 spans 17 amino acids. V lost 2 bases and J lost 6; bases outside the gene matches: 10. CDR1 and CDR2 from the germline V gene are MNHEY and SMNVEV (reference sequence).

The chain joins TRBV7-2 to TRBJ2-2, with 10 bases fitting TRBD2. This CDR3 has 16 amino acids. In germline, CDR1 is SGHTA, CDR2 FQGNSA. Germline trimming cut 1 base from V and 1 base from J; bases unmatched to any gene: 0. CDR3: CASSLVAGGNTGELFF. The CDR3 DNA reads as TGTGCCAGCAGCTTAGTAGCGGGAGGGAACACCGGGGAGCTGTTTTTT.

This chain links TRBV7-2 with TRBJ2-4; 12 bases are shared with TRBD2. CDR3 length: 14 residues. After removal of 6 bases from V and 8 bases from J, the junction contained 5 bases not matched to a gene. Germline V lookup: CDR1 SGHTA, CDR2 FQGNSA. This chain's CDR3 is CASSRTSGVDIQYF. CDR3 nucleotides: TGTGCCAGCAGTCGGACTAGCGGGGTGGACATTCAGTACTTC.

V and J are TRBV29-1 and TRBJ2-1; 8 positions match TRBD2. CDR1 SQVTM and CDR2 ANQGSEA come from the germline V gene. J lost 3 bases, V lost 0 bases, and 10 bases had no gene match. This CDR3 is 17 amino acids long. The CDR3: CSVEDIRLAYGYNEQFF. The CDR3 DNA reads TGCAGCGTTGAAGATATACGACTAGCGTACGGCTACAATGAGCAGTTCTTC.

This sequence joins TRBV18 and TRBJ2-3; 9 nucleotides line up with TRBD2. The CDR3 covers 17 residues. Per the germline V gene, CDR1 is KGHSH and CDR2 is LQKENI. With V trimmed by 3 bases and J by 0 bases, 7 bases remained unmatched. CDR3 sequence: CASSPPGLATSTDTQYF. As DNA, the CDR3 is TGTGCCAGCTCACCTCCGGGACTAGCCACTAGCACAGATACGCAGTATTTT.

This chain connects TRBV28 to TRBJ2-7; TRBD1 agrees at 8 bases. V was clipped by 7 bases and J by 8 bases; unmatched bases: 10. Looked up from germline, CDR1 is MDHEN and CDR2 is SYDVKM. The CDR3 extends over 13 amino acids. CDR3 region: CASTERTGIKQYF. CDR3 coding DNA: TGTGCCAGCACCGAACGGACAGGGATCAAGCAGTACTTC.

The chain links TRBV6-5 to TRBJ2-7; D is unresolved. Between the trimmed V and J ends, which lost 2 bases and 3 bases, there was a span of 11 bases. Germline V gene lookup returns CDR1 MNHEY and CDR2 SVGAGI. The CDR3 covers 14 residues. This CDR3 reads CASSYQISNYEQYF. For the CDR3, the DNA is TGTGCCAGCAGTTACCAAATTAGTAACTACGAGCAGTACTTC.

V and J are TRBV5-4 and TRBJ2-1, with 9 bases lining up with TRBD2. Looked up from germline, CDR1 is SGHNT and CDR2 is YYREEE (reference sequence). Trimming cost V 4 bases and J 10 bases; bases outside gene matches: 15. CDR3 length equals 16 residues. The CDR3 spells CASSVEASGKSWEQFF. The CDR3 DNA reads TGTGCCAGCAGCGTGGAAGCTAGCGGGAAAAGCTGGGAGCAGTTCTTC.

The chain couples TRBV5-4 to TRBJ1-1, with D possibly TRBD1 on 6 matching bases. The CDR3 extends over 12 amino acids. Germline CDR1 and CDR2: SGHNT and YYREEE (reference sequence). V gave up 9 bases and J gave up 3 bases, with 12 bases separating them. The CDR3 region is CAIRYRDTEAFF. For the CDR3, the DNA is TGTGCCATCAGATACAGGGACACTGAAGCTTTCTTT. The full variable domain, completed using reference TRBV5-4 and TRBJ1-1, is ETGVTQSPTHLIKTRGQQVTLRCSSQSGHNTVSWYQQALGQGPQFIFQYYREEENGRGNFPPRFSGLQFPNYSSELNVNALELDDSALYLCAIRYRDTEAFFGQGTRLTVV.

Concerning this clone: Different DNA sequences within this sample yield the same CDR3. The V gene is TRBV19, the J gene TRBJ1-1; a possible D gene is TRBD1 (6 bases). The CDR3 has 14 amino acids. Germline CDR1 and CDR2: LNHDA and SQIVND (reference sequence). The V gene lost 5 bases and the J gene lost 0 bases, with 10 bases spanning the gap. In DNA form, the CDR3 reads TGTGCCAGTAGTGGCAACAGGGTGAACACTGAAGCTTTCTTT. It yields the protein CASSGNRVNTEAFF.

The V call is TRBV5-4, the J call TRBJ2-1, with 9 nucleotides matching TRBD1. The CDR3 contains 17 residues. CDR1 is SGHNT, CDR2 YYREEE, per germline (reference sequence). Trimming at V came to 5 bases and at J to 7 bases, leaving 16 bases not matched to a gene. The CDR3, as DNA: TGTGCCAGCAGTTCGACGGGGACAGGGCCGAGCAGTAATGAGCAGTTCTTC. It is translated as CASSSTGTGPSSNEQFF.

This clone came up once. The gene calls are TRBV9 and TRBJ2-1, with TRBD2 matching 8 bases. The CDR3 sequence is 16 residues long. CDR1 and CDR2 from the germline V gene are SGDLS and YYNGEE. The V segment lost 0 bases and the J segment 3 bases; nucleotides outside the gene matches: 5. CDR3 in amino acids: CASSVAATSGYNEQFF. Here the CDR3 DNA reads TGTGCCAGCAGCGTAGCTGCTACTAGCGGCTACAATGAGCAGTTCTTC.

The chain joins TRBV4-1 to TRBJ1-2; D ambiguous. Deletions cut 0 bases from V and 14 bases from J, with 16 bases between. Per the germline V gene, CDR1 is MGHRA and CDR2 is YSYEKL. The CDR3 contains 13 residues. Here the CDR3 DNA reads TGCGCCAGCAGCCAAGAGTGGGGAGGAGGGTGGACCTTC. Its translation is CASSQEWGGGWTF.

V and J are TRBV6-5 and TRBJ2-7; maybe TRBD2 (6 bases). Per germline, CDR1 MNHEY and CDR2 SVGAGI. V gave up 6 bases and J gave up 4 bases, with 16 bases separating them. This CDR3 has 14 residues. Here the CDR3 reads CASRDSGVTYEQYF. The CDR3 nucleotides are TGTGCCAGCAGGGATAGCGGCGTGACTTACGAGCAGTACTTC.

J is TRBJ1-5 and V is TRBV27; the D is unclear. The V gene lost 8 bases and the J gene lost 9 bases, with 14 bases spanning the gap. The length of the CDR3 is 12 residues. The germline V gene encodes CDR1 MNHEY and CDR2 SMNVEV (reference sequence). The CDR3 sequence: CASGREWWPQHF. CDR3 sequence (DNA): TGTGCCAGCGGACGGGAGTGGTGGCCCCAGCATTTT.

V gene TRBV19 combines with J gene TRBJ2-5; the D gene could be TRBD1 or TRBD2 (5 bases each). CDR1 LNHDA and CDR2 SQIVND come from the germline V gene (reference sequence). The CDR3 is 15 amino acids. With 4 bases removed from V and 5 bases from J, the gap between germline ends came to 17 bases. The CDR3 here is CASSNRGSWGETQYF. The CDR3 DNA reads TGTGCCAGTAGTAATCGTGGGTCGTGGGGGGAGACCCAGTACTTC.

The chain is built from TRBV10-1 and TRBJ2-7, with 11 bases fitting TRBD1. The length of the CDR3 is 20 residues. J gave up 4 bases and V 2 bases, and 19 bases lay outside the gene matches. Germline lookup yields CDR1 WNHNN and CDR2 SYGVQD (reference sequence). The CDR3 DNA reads TGCGCCAGCAGTGAGCTTAGGACAGGGGGCGAGGCGAGGAGGGTGTACGAGCAGTACTTC. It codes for CASSELRTGGEARRVYEQYF.

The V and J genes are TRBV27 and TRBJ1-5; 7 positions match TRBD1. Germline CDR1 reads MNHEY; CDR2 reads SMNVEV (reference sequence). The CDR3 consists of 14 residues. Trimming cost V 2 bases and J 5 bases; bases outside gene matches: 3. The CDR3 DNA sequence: TGTGCCAGCAGTTTAGACAGGGATTATCAGCCCCAGCATTTT. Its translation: CASSLDRDYQPQHF.

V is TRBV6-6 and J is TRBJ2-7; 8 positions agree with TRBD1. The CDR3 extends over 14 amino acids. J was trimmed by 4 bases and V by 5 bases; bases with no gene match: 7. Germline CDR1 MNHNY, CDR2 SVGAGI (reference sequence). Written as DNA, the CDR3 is TGTGCCAGCAGTCTTCGTGACAGGGGTTACGAGCAGTACTTC. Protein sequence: CASSLRDRGYEQYF.

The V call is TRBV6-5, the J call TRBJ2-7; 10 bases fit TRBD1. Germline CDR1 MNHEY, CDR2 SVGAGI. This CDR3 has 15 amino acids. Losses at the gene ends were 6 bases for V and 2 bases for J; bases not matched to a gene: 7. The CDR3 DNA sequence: TGTGCCAGCAGCCCCGGGACAGGGGATCCCTACGAGCAGTACTTC. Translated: CASSPGTGDPYEQYF.

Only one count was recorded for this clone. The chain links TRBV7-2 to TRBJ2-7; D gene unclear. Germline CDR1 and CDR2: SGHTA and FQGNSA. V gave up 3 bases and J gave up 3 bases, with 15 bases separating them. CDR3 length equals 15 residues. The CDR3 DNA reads TGTGCCAGCAGCTTGGTGGCCCAACGGGTCTACGAGCAGTACTTC. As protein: CASSLVAQRVYEQYF. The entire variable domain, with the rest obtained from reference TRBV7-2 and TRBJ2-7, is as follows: GAGVSQSPSNKVTEKGKDVELRCDPISGHTALYWYRQSLGQGLEFLIYFQGNSAPDKSGLPSDRFSAERTGGSVSTLTIQRTQQEDSAVYLCASSLVAQRVYEQYFGPGTRLTVT.

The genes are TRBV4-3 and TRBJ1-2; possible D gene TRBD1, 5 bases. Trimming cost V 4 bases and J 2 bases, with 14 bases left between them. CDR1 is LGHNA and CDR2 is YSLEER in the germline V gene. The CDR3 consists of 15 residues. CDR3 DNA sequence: TGCGCCAGCAGCCTGGGGGGGTCCTCCAACTATGGCTACACCTTC. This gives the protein CASSLGGSSNYGYTF.

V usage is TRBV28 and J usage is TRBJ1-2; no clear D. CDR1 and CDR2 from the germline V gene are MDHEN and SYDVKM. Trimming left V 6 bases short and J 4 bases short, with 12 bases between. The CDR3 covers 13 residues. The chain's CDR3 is CASRLDGAYGYTF. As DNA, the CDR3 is TGTGCCAGCAGACTGGACGGTGCCTATGGCTACACCTTC.

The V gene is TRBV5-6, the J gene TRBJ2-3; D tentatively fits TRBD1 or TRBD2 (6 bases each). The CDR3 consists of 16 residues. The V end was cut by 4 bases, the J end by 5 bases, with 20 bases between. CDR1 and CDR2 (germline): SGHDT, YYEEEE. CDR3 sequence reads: CASSELGGGGGDTQYF. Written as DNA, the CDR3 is TGTGCCAGCAGCGAGCTGGGGGGCGGTGGAGGAGATACGCAGTATTTT.

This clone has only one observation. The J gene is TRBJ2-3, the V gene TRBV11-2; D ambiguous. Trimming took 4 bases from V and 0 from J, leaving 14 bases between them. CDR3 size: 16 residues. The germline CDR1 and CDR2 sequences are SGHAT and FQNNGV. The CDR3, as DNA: TGTGCCAGCAGCTCCGGTCGACACTCTAGCACAGATACGCAGTATTTT. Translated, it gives CASSSGRHSSTDTQYF.

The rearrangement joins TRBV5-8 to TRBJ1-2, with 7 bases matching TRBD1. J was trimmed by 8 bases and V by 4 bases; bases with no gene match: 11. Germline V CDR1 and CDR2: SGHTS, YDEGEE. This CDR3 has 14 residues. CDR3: CASSRPPGQAGYTF. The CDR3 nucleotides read TGTGCCAGCAGCAGGCCCCCCGGACAGGCGGGCTACACCTTC.

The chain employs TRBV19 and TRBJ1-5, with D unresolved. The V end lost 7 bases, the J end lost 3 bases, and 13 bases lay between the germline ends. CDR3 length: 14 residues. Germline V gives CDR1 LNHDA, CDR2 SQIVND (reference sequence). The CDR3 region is CASTTRTDNQPQHF. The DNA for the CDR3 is TGTGCCAGTACCACTCGGACGGACAATCAGCCCCAGCATTTT.

The CDR3 sequence is CASTSPGQGSMNTEAFF. DNA for the CDR3: TGTGCCAGCACCTCGCCGGGACAGGGGAGCATGAACACTGAAGCTTTCTTT. The V call is TRBV28, the J call TRBJ1-1, with 10 nucleotides matching TRBD1. With V trimmed by 7 bases and J by 0 bases, 11 bases remained unmatched. Germline lookup yields CDR1 MDHEN and CDR2 SYDVKM. This CDR3 has 17 amino acids.